This T cell receptor beta chain was captured in a study of Graves' ophthalmopathy and Graves' hyperthyroidism. Study context: Before any treatment was given, at initial diagnosis, peripheral blood was collected.

Study conclusions and caveats: Ophthalmopathy and stable hyperthyroidism were discriminated by a 13-signature model, with approximately 89% sensitivity and around 77% specificity.

This clonotype was seen at least ten times. The antigen is not known. V was clipped by 5 bases and J by 8 bases, with 12 bases between them. This CDR3 is built from 11 residues. Germline V lookup: CDR1 SQVTM, CDR2 ANQGSEA. The sequenced template was RNA, covering the TCR beta CDR3 region. Second-round multiplex PCR came after a first-round RT-PCR that employed HTBI primers. TCRdb independently ran MiXCR on the multiplex PCR reads; one entry per CDR3 protein. The data contain 360,000 or so distinct CDR3 sequences, around 17% of them seen just once; the ten biggest clones take up roughly 1.5%. The sequence was collected from a woman aged 18-29 years with Graves' ophthalmopathy. The sequencing input was peripheral blood. The chain joins TRBV29-1 to TRBJ1-2; D uncertain. In DNA, the CDR3 is TGCAGCGTTTTCATATCCGGGGGCTACACCTTC. Its translation: CSVFISGGYTF. Supplemented by reference TRBV29-1 and TRBJ1-2, the full variable domain reads SAVISQKPSRDICQRGTSLTIQCQVDSQVTMMFWYRQQPGQSLTLIATANQGSEATYESGFVIDKFPISRPNLTFSTLTVSNMSPEDSSIYLCSVFISGGYTFGSGTRLTVV.